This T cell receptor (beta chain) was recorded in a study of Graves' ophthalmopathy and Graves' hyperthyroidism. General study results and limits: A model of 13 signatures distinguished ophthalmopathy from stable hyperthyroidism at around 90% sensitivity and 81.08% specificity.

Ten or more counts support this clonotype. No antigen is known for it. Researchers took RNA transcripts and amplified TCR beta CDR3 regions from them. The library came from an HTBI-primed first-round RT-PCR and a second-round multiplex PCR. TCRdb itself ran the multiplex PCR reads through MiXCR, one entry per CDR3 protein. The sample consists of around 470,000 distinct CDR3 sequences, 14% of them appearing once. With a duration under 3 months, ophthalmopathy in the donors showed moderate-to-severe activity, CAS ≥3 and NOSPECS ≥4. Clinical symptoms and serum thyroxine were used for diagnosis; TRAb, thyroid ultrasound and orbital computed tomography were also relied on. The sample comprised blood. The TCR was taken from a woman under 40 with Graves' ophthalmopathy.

CDR3: CASSHGLGNQETQYF. In nucleotides, the CDR3 is TGCGCCAGCAGCCACGGTTTGGGAAACCAAGAGACCCAGTACTTC. The chain recombines TRBV4-1 with TRBJ2-5; D ambiguous. With 3 bases removed from V and 0 bases from J, the gap between germline ends came to 11 bases. CDR1 and CDR2 from the germline V gene are MGHRA and YSYEKL. CDR3 length: 15 residues.